This is a list of T cell receptor beta chains from one sample in a study of T cells expressing NK-cell markers. Reanalyzing the 5' RACE reads, TCRdb keeps one entry per CDR3 protein, without DNA. The sample has some 110,000 distinct CDR3 sequences. Sequencing was carried out using blood T cells: a sorted CD56 or NKG2C T cell subset, CD4+ or CD8+ T cells, or bulk PBMC T cells (not recorded which). These receptor sequences come from a woman between 18 and 70 years old in good health. CDR3s include the opening cysteine and the closing phenylalanine or tryptophan.

CDR3 length	J gene	V gene	CDR3 protein
15	TRBJ2-7	TRBV12-3/TRBV12-4	CASSLDGENSYEQYF
16	TRBJ2-2	TRBV7-9	CASSLPGLAGTGELFF
19	TRBJ2-1	TRBV6-2/TRBV6-3	CASSYSSLGGENSYNEQFF
13	TRBJ2-7	TRBV20-1	CSAREQGSYEQYF
16	TRBJ2-3	TRBV24-1	CATSDLDRQHTDTQYF
14	TRBJ2-1	TRBV12-3/TRBV12-4	CASTTGTTAGEQFF
14	TRBJ2-1	TRBV29-1	CSVAAYLSYNEQFF
15	TRBJ1-3	TRBV12-3/TRBV12-4	CASSFGGWAGNTIYF
14	TRBJ1-5	TRBV9	CASGPHDSNQPQHF
13	TRBJ2-2	TRBV19	CASRSTGIGELFF